These T cell receptor beta chains were read from a single sample in a study of cytomegalovirus exposure and HLA in healthy donors. Sequenced by immunoSEQ multiplex PCR; TCRdb stores in-frame clones only, minus some. The sample has about 100,000 clones, approximately 82% seen once. Sequenced: PBMCs. The receptors shown here come from a woman aged 18-35 years in good health and CMV-seronegative. The CDR3 runs from the conserved cysteine through the conserved F or W. Each record gives: V gene, CDR3 protein.

>TRBV7-9
CASSLGDRANTEAFF
>TRBV28
CASSSPQGAGYTF
>TRBV28
CASSPNSHEQYF
>TRBV7-2
CASSLAVGLSGNTIYF
>TRBV4-3
CASSQGRSSGGAETQYF
>TRBV4-1
CASSQKSGGAGELFF
>TRBV6-4
CASSASSGGTDTQYF
>TRBV18
CASSPRTSGVYNEQFF
>TRBV18
CASSPGLAGGPDTQYF
>TRBV7-6
CASSPFEVNRESDNSPLHF
>TRBV9
CASSQGQPSYGYTF
>TRBV7-2
CASSSNTGTGSPGF
>TRBV28
CASSQLNLAGVGNEQFF
>TRBV7-2
CASSPASPRQETQYF
>TRBV19
CASSIEDRGTEAFF
>TRBV4-3
CASSQVTGGFSAEQYF
>TRBV9
CASSVVSGGFSGANVLTF
>TRBV14
CASSQIRLASTDTQYF
>TRBV28
CASIGQYTDTQYF
>TRBV4-1
CASSNIRVGELFF
>TRBV4-3
CASSQESGLYNSPLHF
>TRBV5-4
CASSSLRAGVYNEQFF
>TRBV5-4
CASSTGTSGAITSTDTQYF
>TRBV27
CASSLSAGPEAFF
>TRBV7-9
CASSLRTSGHSQPQETQYF